The sequence of this T cell receptor beta chain was determined in a study of blood T cell repertoires in COVID-19. Study context: From the United States, Italy and Spain came samples of acute and convalescent COVID-19.

Participants were aged about 18 to 95 years, lived in 24 US areas, and enrolled virtually. Measured with immunoSEQ multiplex PCR; TCRdb has only the in-frame clones, and not every one. The sample lists a few hundred thousand clones; roughly 87% were seen once. This TCR came from a young man in a cohort exposed to, infected with or recovered from COVID-19 (not recorded which). What was sequenced was PBMCs or T cells enriched from blood (not recorded which).

The CDR3 nucleotides are TGCGCCAGCAGCTTAGACCAGGGGACCACGTATGGCTACACCTTC. This encodes CASSLDQGTTYGYTF. The chain couples TRBV5-1 to TRBJ1-2; D is perhaps TRBD1 (6 bases). Per germline, CDR1 SGHRS and CDR2 YFSETQ. CDR3 length equals 15 residues. V lost 2 bases to trimming and J lost 5 bases, with 16 bases between them.